This is a list of T cell receptor beta chains from one sample in a study of blood T cell repertoires in COVID-19. Generated by immunoSEQ multiplex PCR, the TCRdb table keeps only in-frame clones and is missing some. The sample lists over 150,000 clones; roughly 84% were seen once. What was sequenced was PBMCs or T cells enriched from blood (not recorded which). These receptors all come from a woman in her twenties or thirties who had recovered from COVID-19. The CDR3 runs from the conserved cysteine through the conserved F or W. Each record gives: V gene, D gene, CDR3 protein. A D gene is named only where the DNA matches it firmly.

>TRBV7-3|TRBD1
CASSFNRGSYNEQFF
>TRBV11-2|NA
CASTWTVPSGNTIYF
>TRBV5-8|TRBD1
CASSLRTGMNTEAFF
>TRBV3-1/TRBV3-2|TRBD2
CASSSSGSSYEQYF
>TRBV4-1|TRBD1
CASSHTGGAGNQPQHF
>TRBV6-5|NA
CASRVRGDSPLHF
>TRBV9|NA
CASSQGLNQPQHF
>TRBV5-8|TRBD1
CASSSLGQGRNEQFF
>TRBV27|TRBD2
CASSLWPSGRAGADTQYF
>TRBV30|TRBD1
CAWSTGTGRIGELFF
>TRBV10-3|TRBD2
CAISVGLAGEMTQETQYF
>TRBV7-9|NA
CASSTDNHRSGANVLTF
>TRBV7-2|TRBD1
CASSLLGQGGSGNTIYF